This T cell receptor (beta chain) comes out of a study of control samples from healthy donors and cancer patients. Germline V gives CDR1 LNHDA, CDR2 SQIVND (reference sequence). The germline V and J ends were trimmed by 6 bases and 0 bases, with 9 bases remaining between them. The CDR3 spans 15 residues. Sequencing used immunoSEQ multiplex PCR; TCRdb keeps in-frame clones, though not all of them. The sample consists of about 120,000 clones, 70% to 90% of them appearing once. This chain links TRBV19 with TRBJ1-6; tentative D call: TRBD1 (6 bases). Sample: blood. This TCR derives from a man aged 50 to 59 in good health. CDR3 DNA: TGTGCCAGTAGCCAGGGGCGCTCCTATAATTCACCCCTCCACTTT. It specifies CASSQGRSYNSPLHF.